One sample yielded the 24 T cell receptor beta chains listed below, sequenced in a study of OX40 agonist ivuxolimab in advanced cancers. The repertoire was sequenced with immunoSEQ multiplex PCR; TCRdb's copy has only in-frame clones and lacks some. This sample has tens of thousands of clones, with approximately 92% found just once. The material was CD4+ or CD8+ T cells sorted from blood, obtained in a trial of the OX40 agonist ivuxolimab. The receptors shown here come from an adult with an advanced solid tumor such as melanoma, head and neck, liver or kidney cancer.

The gene calls are TRBV19 and TRBJ1-2; possible D gene TRBD1, 5 bases. Trimming pared 9 bases from V and 2 bases from J, leaving 10 bases between. The CDR3 has 12 amino acids. Germline CDR1 LNHDA, CDR2 SQIVND (reference sequence). The chain's CDR3 is CASTEGNYGYTF. DNA of the CDR3: TGTGCCAGCACGGAGGGGAACTATGGCTACACCTTC.

The rearrangement joins TRBV19 to TRBJ2-1; possible D gene TRBD1, 6 bases. Germline loops: CDR1 LNHDA, CDR2 SQIVND (reference sequence). Trimming pared 1 base from V and 4 bases from J, leaving 8 bases between. The CDR3 covers 14 residues. The CDR3 region is CASSIGTAYNEQFF. CDR3 coding DNA: TGTGCCAGTAGTATAGGGACAGCTTACAATGAGCAGTTCTTC.

DNA for the CDR3: TGTGCCAGTAGTATAGGGCAGGGAGTCCCCTACGAGCAGTACTTC. Translation: CASSIGQGVPYEQYF. The genes are TRBV19 and TRBJ2-7; D might be TRBD1 or TRBD2, each matching 5 bases. CDR1 is LNHDA and CDR2 is SQIVND in the germline V gene (reference sequence). The V and J ends lost 1 base and 2 bases respectively, with 12 bases between them. The CDR3 length is 15 residues.

This clone was counted a single time. The chain is built from TRBV7-6 and TRBJ2-1; 9 bases fit TRBD2. Germline loops: CDR1 SGHVS, CDR2 FNYEAQ. Unmatched junction bases numbered 8, after V lost 1 base and J lost 10 bases. The CDR3 has 15 residues. In DNA, the CDR3 is TGTGCCAGCAGCTTAGTGGCTAGCGGGGCTAGGGAGCAGTTCTTC. Translating it yields CASSLVASGAREQFF. The full variable domain, rest sourced from reference TRBV7-6 and TRBJ2-1, is GAGVSQSPRYKVTKRGQDVALRCDPISGHVSLYWYRQALGQGPEFLTYFNYEAQQDKSGLPNDRFSAERPEGSISTLTIQRTEQRDSAMYRCASSLVASGAREQFFGPGTRLTVL.

CDR3 in DNA: TGTGCCAGCAGCTCATCACTAGCGGGGGTCATCACAGATACGCAGTATTTT. It codes for CASSSSLAGVITDTQYF. The gene calls are TRBV7-8 and TRBJ2-3; 11 nucleotides line up with TRBD2. Per germline, CDR1 SGHVS and CDR2 FQNEAQ. The CDR3 is 17 residues long. The J segment lost 2 bases and the V segment lost 4 bases, leaving 8 bases of the junction unmatched.

The rearrangement joins TRBV7-2 to TRBJ2-5, with D possibly called TRBD1 or TRBD2 (5 bases each). CDR1 is SGHTA, CDR2 FQGNSA, per germline. V was shortened by 2 bases and J by 5 bases, with 27 bases between the two germline ends. This CDR3 contains 19 residues. CDR3 region: CASSLLERDHIGAFETQYF. The CDR3 DNA is TGTGCCAGCAGCTTACTTGAGAGGGACCATATAGGAGCGTTTGAGACCCAGTACTTC.

The chain uses TRBV19 and TRBJ1-6; unclear D gene. The CDR3 is 17 residues long. Germline V gene data show CDR1 as LNHDA and CDR2 as SQIVND (reference sequence). Trimming stripped 2 bases from V and 2 bases from J, with 13 bases between. The CDR3 nucleotides are TGTGCCAGTAGTATATCGGTCGATATCACCTATAATTCACCCCTCCACTTT. Its translation is CASSISVDITYNSPLHF.

CDR3 bases: TGTGCCAGCAGCCAAGATTCGAGGGGAGAGATGGGCGAGCAGTACTTC. The encoded protein is CASSQDSRGEMGEQYF. The chain recombines TRBV4-2 with TRBJ2-7; tentatively, D is TRBD1 or TRBD2 (5 bases each). Looked up from germline, CDR1 is LGHNA and CDR2 is YNFKEQ. Trimming shortened V by 0 bases and J by 6 bases, and 18 bases separated the two germline ends. The CDR3 totals 16 residues.

The genes are TRBV6-5 and TRBJ1-1; TRBD1 might be the D (6 bases). The CDR3 has 12 amino acids. In germline, CDR1 is MNHEY, CDR2 SVGAGI. V gave up 6 bases and J gave up 8 bases, with 13 bases separating them. CDR3 sequence: CASSTGRGEAFF. CDR3 coding DNA: TGTGCCAGCAGCACTGGGAGGGGGGAAGCTTTCTTT.

The chain recombines TRBV27 with TRBJ1-1; D unclear. Germline V gives CDR1 MNHEY, CDR2 SMNVEV (reference sequence). V shed 0 bases and J shed 4 bases, with 27 bases lying between them. There are 20 residues in the CDR3. The CDR3 DNA reads TGTGCCAGCAGTTTATCGGTGTTGGCTATCCGAGGGTTTGTTAGCACTGAAGCTTTCTTT. This translates into CASSLSVLAIRGFVSTEAFF.

V gene TRBV28 combines with J gene TRBJ2-3; 7 bases map to TRBD1. From germline, CDR1 is MDHEN and CDR2 SYDVKM. V shed 2 bases and J 3 bases; nucleotides not matched to a gene: 8. This CDR3 contains 16 residues. CDR3 DNA: TGTGCCAGCAGTTTACTTCGGGACAGAATGACAGATACGCAGTATTTT. Encoded protein: CASSLLRDRMTDTQYF. The full variable domain, rest sourced from reference TRBV28 and TRBJ2-3, is DVKVTQSSRYLVKRTGEKVFLECVQDMDHENMFWYRQDPGLGLRLIYFSYDVKMKEKGDIPEGYSVSREKKERFSLILESASTNQTSMYLCASSLLRDRMTDTQYFGPGTRLTVL.

The rearrangement joins TRBV29-1 to TRBJ1-2; 7 nucleotides agree with TRBD1. From germline, CDR1 is SQVTM and CDR2 ANQGSEA. CDR3 length: 11 amino acids. Trimming at V came to 1 base and at J to 8 bases, leaving 1 base not matched to a gene. The CDR3 loop is CSVEGQGGYTF. The CDR3 nucleotides read TGCAGCGTTGAAGGACAGGGAGGCTACACCTTC.

The V gene is TRBV13, the J gene TRBJ1-1; 9 bases align to TRBD1. V was clipped by 5 bases and J by 4 bases; unmatched bases: 5. Germline lookup yields CDR1 PRHDT and CDR2 FYEKMQ (reference sequence). This CDR3 has 14 amino acids. The CDR3 nucleotides read TGTGCCAGCAGCACCGGACAGGGGTCCACTGAAGCTTTCTTT. As protein: CASSTGQGSTEAFF. The full variable domain, its missing parts supplied by reference TRBV13 and TRBJ1-1, is AAGVIQSPRHLIKEKRETATLKCYPIPRHDTVYWYQQGPGQDPQFLISFYEKMQSDKGSIPDRFSAQQFSDYHSELNMSSLELGDSALYFCASSTGQGSTEAFFGQGTRLTVV.

This clone was counted only a few times. J is TRBJ1-1 and V is TRBV5-6; 10 nucleotides align to TRBD1. Per germline, CDR1 SGHDT and CDR2 YYEEEE. This CDR3 has 13 amino acids. Trimming at V came to 3 bases and at J to 4 bases, leaving 0 bases not matched to a gene. The CDR3 loop is CASSWTGGTEAFF. As DNA, the CDR3 is TGTGCCAGCAGCTGGACAGGGGGCACTGAAGCTTTCTTT. The full variable domain, its missing parts supplied by reference TRBV5-6 and TRBJ1-1, is DAGVTQSPTHLIKTRGQQVTLRCSPKSGHDTVSWYQQALGQGPQFIFQYYEEEERQRGNFPDRFSGHQFPNYSSELNVNALLLGDSALYLCASSWTGGTEAFFGQGTRLTVV.

This rearrangement joins TRBV5-1 to TRBJ1-2; D not resolved. The CDR3 is 16 residues long. Deletions cut 0 bases from V and 1 base from J, with 13 bases between. The V gene's germline CDR1 is SGHRS and CDR2 YFSETQ. CDR3 sequence: CASSLDWQSHNYGYTF. The CDR3 DNA reads as TGCGCCAGCAGCTTGGATTGGCAGTCCCATAACTATGGCTACACCTTC.

The chain carries TRBV7-9 and TRBJ2-5; D unresolved. The germline V and J ends were trimmed by 1 base and 2 bases, with 8 bases remaining between them. CDR3 size: 14 residues. Germline assignment: CDR1 SEHNR and CDR2 FQNEAQ (reference sequence). The CDR3 coding sequence is TGTGCCAGCAGCTTAGTGCTAGATCAAGAGACCCAGTACTTC. As protein: CASSLVLDQETQYF.

The CDR3 sequence is CASSFPSSSYEQYF. The CDR3 DNA reads TGTGCCAGCAGCTTTCCCTCAAGCTCCTACGAGCAGTACTTC. The rearrangement links TRBV7-9 to TRBJ2-7; D unclear. Trimming removed 3 bases from V and 0 bases from J, with 9 bases in between. The CDR3 covers 14 residues. CDR1 SEHNR and CDR2 FQNEAQ come from the germline V gene (reference sequence).

The table lists this clone with a few counts. V usage is TRBV10-3 and J usage is TRBJ2-7; TRBD1 agrees at 9 bases. From germline, CDR1 is ENHRY and CDR2 SYGVKD. The CDR3 totals 16 residues. Trimming cost V 5 bases and J 3 bases; bases outside gene matches: 11. The CDR3 region is CAISPAFRQGVYEQYF. CDR3 DNA: TGTGCCATCAGTCCCGCCTTTAGACAGGGGGTCTACGAGCAGTACTTC.

The CDR3 here is CASSYAPYEQYF. The CDR3, as DNA: TGTGCCAGCAGCTACGCCCCATACGAGCAGTACTTC. J is TRBJ2-7 and V is TRBV7-9; D uncertain. Germline values: CDR1 SEHNR, CDR2 FQNEAQ (reference sequence). The CDR3 contains 12 residues. The V gene lost 4 bases and the J gene lost 4 bases, with 8 bases spanning the gap. The variable domain in full, with the rest retrieved from reference TRBV7-9 and TRBJ2-7, is DTGVSQNPRHKITKRGQNVTFRCDPISEHNRLYWYRQTLGQGPEFLTYFQNEAQLEKSRLLSDRFSAERPKGSFSTLEIQRTEQGDSAMYLCASSYAPYEQYFGPGTRLTVT.

Here the CDR3 reads CASGRGPYNSPLHF. In DNA, the CDR3 is TGCGCCAGCGGAAGGGGGCCTTATAATTCACCCCTCCACTTT. This chain connects TRBV23-1 to TRBJ1-6, with 7 bases identical to TRBD1. TRBV23-1 is labeled an ORF, and its function is uncertain. This CDR3 is built from 14 residues. Germline trimming cut 8 bases from V and 4 bases from J; bases unmatched to any gene: 5.

The chain combines TRBV7-9 with TRBJ2-1, with 9 bases identical to TRBD1. V lost 1 base, J lost 15 bases, and 4 bases stayed unmatched. The CDR3 is 12 amino acids. Germline CDR1 reads SEHNR; CDR2 reads FQNEAQ (reference sequence). CDR3 residues: CASSLDMGQGFF. CDR3 in DNA: TGTGCCAGCAGCTTAGATATGGGACAGGGGTTCTTC.

The chain has TRBV13 and TRBJ1-6; 8 nucleotides match TRBD1. From germline, CDR1 is PRHDT and CDR2 FYEKMQ (reference sequence). V lost 8 bases to trimming and J lost 11 bases; unmatched junction nucleotides: 8. This CDR3 is built from 13 residues. The CDR3: CASSGQGLPPLHF. As DNA, the CDR3 is TGTGCCAGCTCCGGACAGGGCCTTCCACCCCTCCACTTT. The full variable domain, completed using reference TRBV13 and TRBJ1-6, is AAGVIQSPRHLIKEKRETATLKCYPIPRHDTVYWYQQGPGQDPQFLISFYEKMQSDKGSIPDRFSAQQFSDYHSELNMSSLELGDSALYFCASSGQGLPPLHFGNGTRLTVT.

This sequence joins TRBV18 and TRBJ1-2; D might be TRBD1 (6 bases). Germline lookup yields CDR1 KGHSH and CDR2 LQKENI. The CDR3 length is 14 residues. Deletions cut 4 bases from V and 6 bases from J, with 15 bases between. CDR3 bases: TGTGCCAGCTCACGGGGGCCGAAGAGGGATGGCTACACCTTC. This encodes CASSRGPKRDGYTF.

Only one count was recorded for this clone. The V gene is TRBV5-1, the J gene TRBJ2-1; 9 bases match TRBD2. Germline trimming cut 0 bases from V and 4 bases from J; bases unmatched to any gene: 8. CDR3 length equals 17 residues. Per the germline V gene, CDR1 is SGHRS and CDR2 is YFSETQ. CDR3 bases: TGCGCCAGCAGCTTGGCAACTAGCGGGCTTCAATACAATGAGCAGTTCTTC. Protein sequence: CASSLATSGLQYNEQFF.